The T cell receptor beta chain described here comes from a study of blood T cells in healthy people across ages. This clonotype was seen more than once but under ten times. A second PCR, run for roughly 7 to 11 cycles, used a sample-barcoded 5' primer plus a J-beta primer mix. TCRdb re-called the 5' RACE reads through MiXCR, storing one row per CDR3 protein. Of 1.5 million to 1.8 million distinct CDR3 sequences in the sample, roughly two fifths were seen once. Looked up from germline, CDR1 is SGHTA and CDR2 is FQGNSA. V shed 0 bases, J shed 0 bases, and the junction held 11 bases outside the gene matches. The CDR3 has 18 amino acids.

Sequenced: blood. The V and J genes are TRBV7-2 and TRBJ2-7; 7 bases map to TRBD1. The TCR comes from a woman aged 18-29 years in good health. The CDR3 region has the DNA TGTGCCAGCAGCTTAGCCAACCTAGACAGGGCTAACTCCTACGAGCAGTACTTC. Residues: CASSLANLDRANSYEQYF.